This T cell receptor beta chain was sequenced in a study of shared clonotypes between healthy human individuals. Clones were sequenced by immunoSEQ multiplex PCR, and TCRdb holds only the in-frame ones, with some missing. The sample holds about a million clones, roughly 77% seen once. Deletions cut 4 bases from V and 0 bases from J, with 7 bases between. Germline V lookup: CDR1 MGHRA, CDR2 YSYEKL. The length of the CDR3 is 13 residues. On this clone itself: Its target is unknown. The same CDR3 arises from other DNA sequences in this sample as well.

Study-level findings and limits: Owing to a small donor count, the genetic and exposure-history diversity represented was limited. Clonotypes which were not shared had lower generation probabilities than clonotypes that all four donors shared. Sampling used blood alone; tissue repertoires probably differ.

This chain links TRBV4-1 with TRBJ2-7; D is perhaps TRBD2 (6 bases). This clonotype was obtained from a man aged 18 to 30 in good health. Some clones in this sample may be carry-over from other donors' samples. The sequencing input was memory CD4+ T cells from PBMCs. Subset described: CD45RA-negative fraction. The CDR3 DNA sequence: TGCGCCAGCAGCCGGGACTCCTCCTACGAGCAGTACTTC. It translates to CASSRDSSYEQYF.